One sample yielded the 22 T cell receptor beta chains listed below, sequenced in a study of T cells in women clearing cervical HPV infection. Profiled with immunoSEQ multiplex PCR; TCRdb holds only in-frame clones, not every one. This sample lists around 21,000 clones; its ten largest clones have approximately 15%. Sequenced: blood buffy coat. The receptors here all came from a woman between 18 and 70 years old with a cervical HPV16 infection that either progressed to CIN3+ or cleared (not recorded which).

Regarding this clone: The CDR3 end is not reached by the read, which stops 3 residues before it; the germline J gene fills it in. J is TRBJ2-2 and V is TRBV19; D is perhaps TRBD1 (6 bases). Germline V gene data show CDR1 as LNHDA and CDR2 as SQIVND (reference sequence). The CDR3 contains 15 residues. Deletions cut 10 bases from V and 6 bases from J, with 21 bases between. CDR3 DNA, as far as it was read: TGTGCCACCCGGACACGGGACACCCCGGCCGGGGAG. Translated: CATRTRDTPAGE. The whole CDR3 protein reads CATRTRDTPAGELFF.

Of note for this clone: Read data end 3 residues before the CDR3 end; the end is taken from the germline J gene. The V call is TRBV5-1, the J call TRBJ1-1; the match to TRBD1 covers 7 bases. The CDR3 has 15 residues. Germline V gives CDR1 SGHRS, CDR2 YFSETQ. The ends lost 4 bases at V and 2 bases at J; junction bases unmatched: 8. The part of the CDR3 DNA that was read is TGCGCCAGCAGCGCAACAGGGGAGCCTAACACTGAA. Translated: CASSATGEPNTE. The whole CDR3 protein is CASSATGEPNTEAFF.

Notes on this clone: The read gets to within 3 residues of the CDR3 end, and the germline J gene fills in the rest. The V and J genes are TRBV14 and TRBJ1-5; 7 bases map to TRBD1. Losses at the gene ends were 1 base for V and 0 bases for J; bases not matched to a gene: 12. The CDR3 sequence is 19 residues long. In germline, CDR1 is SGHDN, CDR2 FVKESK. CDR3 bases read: TGTGCCAGCAGCCAAGCTTGCAGGGGGGTGAGTGATAGCAATCAGCCC. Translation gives CASSQACRGVSDSNQP. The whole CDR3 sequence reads CASSQACRGVSDSNQPQHF.

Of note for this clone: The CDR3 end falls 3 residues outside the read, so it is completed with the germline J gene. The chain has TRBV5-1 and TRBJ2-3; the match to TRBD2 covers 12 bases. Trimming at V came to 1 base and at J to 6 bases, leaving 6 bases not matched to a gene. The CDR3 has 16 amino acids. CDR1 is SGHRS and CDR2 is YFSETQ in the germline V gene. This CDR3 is CASSLRLAGAGDTQYF. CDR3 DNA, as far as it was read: TGCGCCAGCAGCTTGAGACTAGCGGGGGCAGGGGATACG.

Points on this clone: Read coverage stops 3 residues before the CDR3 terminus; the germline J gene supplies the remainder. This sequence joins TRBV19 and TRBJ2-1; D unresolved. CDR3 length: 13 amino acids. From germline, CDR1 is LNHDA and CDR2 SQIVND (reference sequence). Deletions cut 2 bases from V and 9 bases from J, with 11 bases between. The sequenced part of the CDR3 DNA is TGTGCCAGTAGTATAAACAAAAGAGGTGAG. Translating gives CASSINKRGE. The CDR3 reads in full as CASSINKRGEQFF.

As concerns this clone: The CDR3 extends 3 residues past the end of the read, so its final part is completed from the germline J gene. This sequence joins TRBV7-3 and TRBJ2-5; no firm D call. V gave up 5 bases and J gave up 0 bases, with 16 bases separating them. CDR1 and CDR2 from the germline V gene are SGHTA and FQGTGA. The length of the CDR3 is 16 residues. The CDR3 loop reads CASSPSGLGYQETQYF. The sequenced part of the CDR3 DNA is TGTGCCAGCAGCCCGTCCGGTTTAGGGTACCAAGAGACC.

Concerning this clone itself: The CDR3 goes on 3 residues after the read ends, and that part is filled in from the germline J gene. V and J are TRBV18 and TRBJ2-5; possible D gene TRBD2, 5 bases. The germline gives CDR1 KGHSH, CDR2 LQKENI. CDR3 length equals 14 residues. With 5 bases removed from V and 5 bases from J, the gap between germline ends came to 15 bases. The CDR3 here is CASSIPGIGETQYF. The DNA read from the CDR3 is TGTGCCAGCTCAATTCCGGGGATCGGGGAGACC.

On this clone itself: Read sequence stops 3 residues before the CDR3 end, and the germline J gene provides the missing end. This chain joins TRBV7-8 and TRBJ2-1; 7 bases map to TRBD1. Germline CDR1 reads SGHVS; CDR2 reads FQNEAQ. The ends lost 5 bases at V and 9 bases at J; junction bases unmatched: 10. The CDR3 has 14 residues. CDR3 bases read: TGTGCCAGCAGCCCCGGACAGGTGATAGTTGAG. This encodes CASSPGQVIVE. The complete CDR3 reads CASSPGQVIVEQFF.

The CDR3 region is CSASPPPTNEKLFF. The covered CDR3 bases are TGCAGTGCCAGTCCCCCGCCGACTAATGAAAAA. The V gene is TRBV20-1, the J gene TRBJ1-4; D not certain. The read finishes 3 residues shy of the CDR3 end, and the germline J gene is used to complete it. The germline V gene has CDR1 DFQATT and CDR2 SNEGSKA (reference sequence). There are 14 residues in the CDR3. The V and J ends lost 6 bases and 2 bases respectively, with 13 bases between them.

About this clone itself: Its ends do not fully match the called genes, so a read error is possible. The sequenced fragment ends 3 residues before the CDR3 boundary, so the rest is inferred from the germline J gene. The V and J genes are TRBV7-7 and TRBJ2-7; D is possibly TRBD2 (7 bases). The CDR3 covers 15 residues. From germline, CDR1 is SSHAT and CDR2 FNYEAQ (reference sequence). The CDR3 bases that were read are TGTGCTAGCAGCCCAGAACAGGGTCGGGGGGACGAG. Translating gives CASSPEQGRGDE. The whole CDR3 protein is CASSPEQGRGDEQYF.

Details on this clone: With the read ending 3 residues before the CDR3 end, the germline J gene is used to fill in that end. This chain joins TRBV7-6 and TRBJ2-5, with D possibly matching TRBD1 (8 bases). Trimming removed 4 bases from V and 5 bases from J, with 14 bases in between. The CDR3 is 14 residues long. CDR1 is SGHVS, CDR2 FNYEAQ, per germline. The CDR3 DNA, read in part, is TGTGCCAGCAGCTCCACAGGGGGAGGGGAGACC. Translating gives CASSSTGGGET. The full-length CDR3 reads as CASSSTGGGETQYF.

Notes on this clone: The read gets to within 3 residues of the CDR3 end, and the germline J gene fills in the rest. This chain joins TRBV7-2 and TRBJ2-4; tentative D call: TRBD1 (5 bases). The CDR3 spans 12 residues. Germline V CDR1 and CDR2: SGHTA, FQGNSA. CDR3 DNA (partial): TGTGCCAGCAGCTTCAGGGCAAATGGT. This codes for CASSFRANG. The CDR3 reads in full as CASSFRANGQYF.

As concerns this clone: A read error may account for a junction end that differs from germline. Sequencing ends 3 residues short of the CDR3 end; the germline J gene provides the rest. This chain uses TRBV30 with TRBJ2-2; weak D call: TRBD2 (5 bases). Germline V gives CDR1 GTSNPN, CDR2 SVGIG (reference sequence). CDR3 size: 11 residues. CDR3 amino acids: CAWSTTGVLFF. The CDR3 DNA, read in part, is TGTGCCTGGAGTACCACCGGGGTG.

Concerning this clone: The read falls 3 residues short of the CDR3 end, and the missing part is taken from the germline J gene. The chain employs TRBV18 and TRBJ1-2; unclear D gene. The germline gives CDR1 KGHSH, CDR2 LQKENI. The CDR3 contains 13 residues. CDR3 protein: CASLQSENYVYTF. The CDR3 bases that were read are TGTGCCAGCCTCCAATCGGAGAACTATGTA.

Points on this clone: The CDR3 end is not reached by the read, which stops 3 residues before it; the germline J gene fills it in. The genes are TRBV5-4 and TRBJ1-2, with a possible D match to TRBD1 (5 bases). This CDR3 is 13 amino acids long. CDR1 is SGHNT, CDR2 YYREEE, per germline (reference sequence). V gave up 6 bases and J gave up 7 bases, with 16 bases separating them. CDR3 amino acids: CASNGGDSAGYTF. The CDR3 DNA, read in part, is TGTGCCAGCAATGGGGGGGACTCAGCTGGC.

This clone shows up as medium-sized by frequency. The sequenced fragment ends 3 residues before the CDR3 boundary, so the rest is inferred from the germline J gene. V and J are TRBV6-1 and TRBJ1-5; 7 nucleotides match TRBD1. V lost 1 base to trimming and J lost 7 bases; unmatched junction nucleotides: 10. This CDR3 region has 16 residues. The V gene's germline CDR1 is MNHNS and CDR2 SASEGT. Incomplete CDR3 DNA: TGTGCCAGCAGTGAAGAGGGGGCGTCCGGAGGACAGCCC. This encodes CASSEEGASGGQP. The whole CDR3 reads CASSEEGASGGQPQHF.

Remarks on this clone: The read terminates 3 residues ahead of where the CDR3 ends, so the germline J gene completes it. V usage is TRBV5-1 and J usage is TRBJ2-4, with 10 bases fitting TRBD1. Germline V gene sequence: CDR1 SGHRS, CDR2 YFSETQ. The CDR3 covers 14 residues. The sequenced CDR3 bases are TGCGCCAGCAGCTTGGGACAGGGGGCCAATCTT. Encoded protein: CASSLGQGANL. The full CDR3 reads CASSLGQGANLQYF.

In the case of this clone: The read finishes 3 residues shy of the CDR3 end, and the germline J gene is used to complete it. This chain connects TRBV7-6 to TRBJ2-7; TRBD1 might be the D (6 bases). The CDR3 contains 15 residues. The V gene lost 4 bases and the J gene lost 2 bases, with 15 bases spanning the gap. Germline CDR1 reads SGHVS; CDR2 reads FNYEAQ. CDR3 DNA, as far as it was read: TGTGCCAGCAGCTCGCGGACAGCCCACCCCTACGAG. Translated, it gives CASSSRTAHPYE. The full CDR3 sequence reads CASSSRTAHPYEQYF.

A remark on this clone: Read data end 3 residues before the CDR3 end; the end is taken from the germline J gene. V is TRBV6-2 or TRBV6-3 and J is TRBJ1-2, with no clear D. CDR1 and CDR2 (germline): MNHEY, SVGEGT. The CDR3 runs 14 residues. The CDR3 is CASSYSLTAGGYTF. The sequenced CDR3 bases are TGTGCCAGCAGTTACTCCCTGACCGCGGGAGGC.

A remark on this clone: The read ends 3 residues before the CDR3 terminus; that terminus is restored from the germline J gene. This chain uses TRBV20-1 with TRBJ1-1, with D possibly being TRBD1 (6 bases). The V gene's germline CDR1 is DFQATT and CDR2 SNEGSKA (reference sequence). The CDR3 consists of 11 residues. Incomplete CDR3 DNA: TGCAGTGCTCAAGACAGGCCACAA. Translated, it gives CSAQDRPQ. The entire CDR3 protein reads CSAQDRPQAFF.

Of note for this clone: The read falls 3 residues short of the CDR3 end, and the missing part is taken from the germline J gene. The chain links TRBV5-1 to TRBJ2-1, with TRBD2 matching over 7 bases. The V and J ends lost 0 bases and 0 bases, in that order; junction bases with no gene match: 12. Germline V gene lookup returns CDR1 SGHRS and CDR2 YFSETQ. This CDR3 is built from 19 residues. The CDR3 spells CASSLVPRGVPSSYNEQFF. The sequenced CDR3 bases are TGCGCCAGCAGCTTGGTGCCTCGGGGGGTCCCGAGCTCCTACAATGAG.

The part of the CDR3 DNA that was read is TGTGCCAGTAGGACAGAGACCCCTAGCAATCAGCCC. This sequence encodes CASRTETPSNQP. The whole CDR3 protein reads CASRTETPSNQPQHF. This chain connects TRBV19 to TRBJ1-5; TRBD1 is a possible D gene (5 bases). The CDR3 extends 3 residues past the end of the read, so its final part is completed from the germline J gene. The CDR3 totals 15 residues. Germline CDR1 is LNHDA and CDR2 is SQIVND (reference sequence). With 6 bases removed from V and 0 bases from J, the gap between germline ends came to 12 bases.